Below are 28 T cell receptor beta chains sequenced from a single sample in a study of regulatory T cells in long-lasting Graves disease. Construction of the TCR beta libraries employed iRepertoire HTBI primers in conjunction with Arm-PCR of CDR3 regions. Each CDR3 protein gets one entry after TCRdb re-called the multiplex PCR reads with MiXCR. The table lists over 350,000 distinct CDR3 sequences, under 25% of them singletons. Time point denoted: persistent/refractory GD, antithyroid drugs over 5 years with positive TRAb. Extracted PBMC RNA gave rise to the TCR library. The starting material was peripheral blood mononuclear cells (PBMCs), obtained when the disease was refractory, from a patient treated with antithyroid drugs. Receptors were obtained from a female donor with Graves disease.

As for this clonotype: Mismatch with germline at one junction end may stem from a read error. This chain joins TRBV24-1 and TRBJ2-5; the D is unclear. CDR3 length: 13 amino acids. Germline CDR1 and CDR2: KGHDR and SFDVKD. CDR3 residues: CATSDPVQGTQYF. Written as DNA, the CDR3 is TGTGCCACCAGTGACCCCGTACAAGGGACCCAGTACTTC.

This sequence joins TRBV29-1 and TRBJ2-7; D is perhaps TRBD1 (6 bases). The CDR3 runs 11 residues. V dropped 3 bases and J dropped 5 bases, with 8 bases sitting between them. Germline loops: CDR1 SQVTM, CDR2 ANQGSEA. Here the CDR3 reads CSVDQGNEQYF. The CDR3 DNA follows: TGCAGCGTTGACCAGGGGAACGAGCAGTACTTC.

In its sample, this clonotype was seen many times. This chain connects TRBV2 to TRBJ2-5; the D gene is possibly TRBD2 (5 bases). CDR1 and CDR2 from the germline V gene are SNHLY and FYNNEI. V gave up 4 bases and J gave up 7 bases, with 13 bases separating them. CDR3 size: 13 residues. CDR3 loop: CASSATAGGTQYF. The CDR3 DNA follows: TGTGCCAGCAGTGCAACTGCCGGAGGGACCCAGTACTTC.

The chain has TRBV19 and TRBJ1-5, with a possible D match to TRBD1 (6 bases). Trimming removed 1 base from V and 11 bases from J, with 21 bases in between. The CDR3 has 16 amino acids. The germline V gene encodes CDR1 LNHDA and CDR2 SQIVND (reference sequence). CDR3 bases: TGTGCCAGTAGTATAGGGGGCGGTGCACGACCAGGGGCCCAGCATTTT. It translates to CASSIGGGARPGAQHF.

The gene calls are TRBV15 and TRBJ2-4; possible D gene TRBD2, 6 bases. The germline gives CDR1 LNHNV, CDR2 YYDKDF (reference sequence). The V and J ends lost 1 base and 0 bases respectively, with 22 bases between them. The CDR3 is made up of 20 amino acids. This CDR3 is CATSRGEGTRGVKAKNIQYF. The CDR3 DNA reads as TGTGCCACCAGCAGAGGTGAAGGGACTCGAGGAGTGAAAGCCAAAAACATTCAGTACTTC.

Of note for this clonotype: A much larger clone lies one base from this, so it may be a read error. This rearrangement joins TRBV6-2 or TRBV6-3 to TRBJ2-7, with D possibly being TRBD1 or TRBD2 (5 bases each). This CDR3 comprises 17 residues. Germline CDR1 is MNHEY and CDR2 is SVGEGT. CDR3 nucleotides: TGTGCCAGCGGTTACCGGTTAGGGACGGCCGGGACCTACGAGCAGTACTTC. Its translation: CASGYRLGTAGTYEQYF.

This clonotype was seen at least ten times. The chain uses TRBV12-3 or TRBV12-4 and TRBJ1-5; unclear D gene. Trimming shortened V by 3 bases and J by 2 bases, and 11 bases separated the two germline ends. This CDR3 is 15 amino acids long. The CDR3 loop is CASSFDHWGNQPQHF. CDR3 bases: TGTGCCAGCAGTTTTGACCACTGGGGCAATCAGCCCCAGCATTTT.

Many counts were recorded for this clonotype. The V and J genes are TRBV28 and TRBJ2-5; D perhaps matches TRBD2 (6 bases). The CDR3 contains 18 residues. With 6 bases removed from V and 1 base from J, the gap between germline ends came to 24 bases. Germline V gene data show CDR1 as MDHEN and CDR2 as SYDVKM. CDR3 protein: CASSPGLRGRTLQETQYF. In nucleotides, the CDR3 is TGTGCCAGCAGCCCAGGATTACGAGGGAGGACACTCCAAGAGACCCAGTACTTC.

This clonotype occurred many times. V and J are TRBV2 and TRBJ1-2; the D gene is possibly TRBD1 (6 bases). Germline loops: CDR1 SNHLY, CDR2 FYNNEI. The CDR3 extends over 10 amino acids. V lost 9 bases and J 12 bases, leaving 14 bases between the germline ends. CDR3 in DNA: TGTGCCAGTGGACAGCAACGGAACACCTTC. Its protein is CASGQQRNTF.

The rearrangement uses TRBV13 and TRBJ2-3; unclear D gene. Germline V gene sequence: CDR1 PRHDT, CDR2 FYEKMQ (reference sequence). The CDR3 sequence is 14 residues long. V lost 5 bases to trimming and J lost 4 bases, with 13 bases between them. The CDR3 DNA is TGTGCCAGCAGCGGCGCTGGAAGCGCAGATACGCAGTATTTT. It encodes CASSGAGSADTQYF.

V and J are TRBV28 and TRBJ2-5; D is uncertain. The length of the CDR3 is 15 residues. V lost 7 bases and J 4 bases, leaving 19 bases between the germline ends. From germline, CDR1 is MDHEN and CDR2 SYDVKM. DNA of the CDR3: TGTGCCAGCACGCAGTCCACGCTGGCGGCAGAGACCCAGTACTTC. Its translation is CASTQSTLAAETQYF.

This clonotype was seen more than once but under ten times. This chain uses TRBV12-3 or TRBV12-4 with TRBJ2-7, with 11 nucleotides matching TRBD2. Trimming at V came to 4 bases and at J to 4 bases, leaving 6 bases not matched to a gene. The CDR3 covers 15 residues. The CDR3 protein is CASSSPTSGVYEQYF. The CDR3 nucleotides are TGTGCCAGCAGTTCCCCGACTAGCGGGGTTTACGAGCAGTACTTC.

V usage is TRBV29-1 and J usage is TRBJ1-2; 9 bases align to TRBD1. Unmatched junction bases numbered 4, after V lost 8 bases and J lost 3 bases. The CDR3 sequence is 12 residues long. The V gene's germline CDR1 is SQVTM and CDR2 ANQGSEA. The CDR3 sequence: CSFRTGDYGYTF. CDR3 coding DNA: TGCAGCTTTCGGACAGGGGACTATGGCTACACCTTC.

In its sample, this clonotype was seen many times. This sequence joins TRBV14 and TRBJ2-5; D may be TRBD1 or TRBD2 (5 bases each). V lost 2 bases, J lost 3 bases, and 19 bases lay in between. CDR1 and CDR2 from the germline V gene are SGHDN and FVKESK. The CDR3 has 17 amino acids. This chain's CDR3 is CASSQPAQDSEEETQYF. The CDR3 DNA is TGTGCCAGCAGCCAACCTGCACAGGACTCGGAAGAAGAGACCCAGTACTTC.

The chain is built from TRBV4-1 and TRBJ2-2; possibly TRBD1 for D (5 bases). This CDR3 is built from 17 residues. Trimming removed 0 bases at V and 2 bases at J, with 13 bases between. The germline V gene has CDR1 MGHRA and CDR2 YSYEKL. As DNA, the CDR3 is TGCGCCAGCAGCCAAGAAGTGGTAGGGGCTAACACCGGGGAGCTGTTTTTT. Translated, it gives CASSQEVVGANTGELFF.

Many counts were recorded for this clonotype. CDR3 sequence reads: CASSPGGLAGGLQETQYF. The CDR3 DNA is TGTGCCAGCAGCCCGGGGGGTCTAGCGGGAGGCCTCCAAGAGACCCAGTACTTC. This chain links TRBV5-6 with TRBJ2-5, with TRBD2 matching over 11 bases. The germline gives CDR1 SGHDT, CDR2 YYEEEE. The length of the CDR3 is 18 residues. Trimming cost V 4 bases and J 1 base; bases outside gene matches: 12. Combining the CDR3 with reference TRBV5-6 and TRBJ2-5 gives the whole variable domain DAGVTQSPTHLIKTRGQQVTLRCSPKSGHDTVSWYQQALGQGPQFIFQYYEEEERQRGNFPDRFSGHQFPNYSSELNVNALLLGDSALYLCASSPGGLAGGLQETQYFGPGTRLLVL.

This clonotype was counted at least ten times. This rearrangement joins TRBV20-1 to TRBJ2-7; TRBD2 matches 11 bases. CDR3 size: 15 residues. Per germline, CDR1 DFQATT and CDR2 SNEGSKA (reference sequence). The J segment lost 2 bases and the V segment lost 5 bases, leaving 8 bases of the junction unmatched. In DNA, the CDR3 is TGCAGTGCTGAGCTAGCGGGAGGTTTTCCCTACGAGCAGTACTTC. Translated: CSAELAGGFPYEQYF.

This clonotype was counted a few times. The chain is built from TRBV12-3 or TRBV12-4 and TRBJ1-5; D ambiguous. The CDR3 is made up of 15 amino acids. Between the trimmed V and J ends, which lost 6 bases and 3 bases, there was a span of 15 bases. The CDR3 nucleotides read TGTGCCAGCAGCCCGGACGGAAACGCCAATCAGCCCCAGCATTTT. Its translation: CASSPDGNANQPQHF.

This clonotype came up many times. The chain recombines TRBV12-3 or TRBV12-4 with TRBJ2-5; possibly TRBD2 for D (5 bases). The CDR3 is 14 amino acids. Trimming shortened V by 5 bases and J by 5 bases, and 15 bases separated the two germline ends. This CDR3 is CASSGYGVGETQYF. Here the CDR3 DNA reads TGTGCCAGCAGTGGTTACGGGGTTGGGGAGACCCAGTACTTC.

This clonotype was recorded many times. The CDR3 DNA follows: TGTGCCAGCAGGCGTGGGGGAGGAGACACCGGGGAGCTGTTTTTT. It encodes CASRRGGGDTGELFF. This chain uses TRBV7-8 with TRBJ2-2; D perhaps matches TRBD2 (6 bases). The V and J ends lost 6 bases and 3 bases respectively, with 14 bases between them. CDR3 length equals 15 residues. CDR1 and CDR2 from the germline V gene are SGHVS and FQNEAQ.

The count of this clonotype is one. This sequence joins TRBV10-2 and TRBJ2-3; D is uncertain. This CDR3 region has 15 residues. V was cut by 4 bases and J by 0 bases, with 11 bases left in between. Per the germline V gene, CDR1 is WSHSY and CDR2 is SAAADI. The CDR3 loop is CASSGEQISTDTQYF. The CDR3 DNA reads TGCGCCAGCAGTGGGGAACAAATAAGCACAGATACGCAGTATTTT.

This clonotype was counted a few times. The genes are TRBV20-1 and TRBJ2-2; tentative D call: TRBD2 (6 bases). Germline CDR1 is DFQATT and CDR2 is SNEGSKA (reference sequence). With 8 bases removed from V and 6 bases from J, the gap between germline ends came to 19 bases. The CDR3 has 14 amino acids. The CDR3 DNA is TGCAGTTTACAGAGCCCCCGGGAGCCCGGGGAGCTGTTTTTT. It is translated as CSLQSPREPGELFF.

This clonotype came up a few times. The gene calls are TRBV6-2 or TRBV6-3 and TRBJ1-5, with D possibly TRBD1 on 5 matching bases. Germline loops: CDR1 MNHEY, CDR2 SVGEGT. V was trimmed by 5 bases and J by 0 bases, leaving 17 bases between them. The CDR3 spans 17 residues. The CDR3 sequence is CASSHNSLGDSNQPQHF. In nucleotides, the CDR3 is TGTGCCAGCAGTCACAATTCCTTAGGGGATAGCAATCAGCCCCAGCATTTT.

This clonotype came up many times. This CDR3 is CASNVPGGEQYF. The DNA of the CDR3 is TGTGCCAGCAACGTTCCGGGGGGGGAGCAGTACTTC. The J gene is TRBJ2-7, the V gene TRBV7-8; 8 positions agree with TRBD2. V gave up 7 bases and J gave up 7 bases; unmatched junction bases: 6. Germline V CDR1 and CDR2: SGHVS, FQNEAQ. The CDR3 runs to 12 residues.

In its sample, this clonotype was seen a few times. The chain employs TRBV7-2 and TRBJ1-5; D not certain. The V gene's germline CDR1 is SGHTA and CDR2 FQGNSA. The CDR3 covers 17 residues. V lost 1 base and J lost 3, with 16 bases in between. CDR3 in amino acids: CASSLGRNLLSNQPQHF. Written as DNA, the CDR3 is TGTGCCAGCAGCTTAGGACGGAATCTGTTGTCCAATCAGCCCCAGCATTTT. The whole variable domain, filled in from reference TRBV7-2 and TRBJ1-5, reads GAGVSQSPSNKVTEKGKDVELRCDPISGHTALYWYRQSLGQGLEFLIYFQGNSAPDKSGLPSDRFSAERTGGSVSTLTIQRTQQEDSAVYLCASSLGRNLLSNQPQHFGDGTRLSIL.

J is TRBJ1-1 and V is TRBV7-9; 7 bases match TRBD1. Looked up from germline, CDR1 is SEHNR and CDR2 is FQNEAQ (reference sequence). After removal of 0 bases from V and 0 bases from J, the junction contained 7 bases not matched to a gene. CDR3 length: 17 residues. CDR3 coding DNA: TGTGCCAGCAGCTTAGCAGGGGGCAGGGGCGTGAACACTGAAGCTTTCTTT. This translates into CASSLAGGRGVNTEAFF.

The CDR3 spells CASSFALTLTDTQYF. CDR3 coding DNA: TGTGCCAGCAGCTTCGCTCTGACTCTCACAGATACGCAGTATTTT. The chain links TRBV7-9 to TRBJ2-3, with no clear D. This CDR3 contains 15 residues. V was pared by 3 bases and J by 2 bases, with 12 bases between. Germline values: CDR1 SEHNR, CDR2 FQNEAQ (reference sequence).

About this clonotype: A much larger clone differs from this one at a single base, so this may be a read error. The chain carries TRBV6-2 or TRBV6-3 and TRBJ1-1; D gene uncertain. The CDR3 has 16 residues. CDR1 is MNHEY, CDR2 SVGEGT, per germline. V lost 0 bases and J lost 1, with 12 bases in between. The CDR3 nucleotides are TGTGCCAGCAGTTACTCGGTGTTAGACACGAACACTGAAGCTTTCTTT. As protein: CASSYSVLDTNTEAFF.